Here is one T cell receptor beta chain with its context. This clonotype was observed a handful of times. Its antigen is currently not known. One base away there is no much larger clone; base qualities are not given. The CDR3 covers 18 residues, taking in both the cysteine and the phenylalanine. CDR3 DNA only is kept here, 54 bases in frame from base 1. Deletion took 2 bases off V and 0 bases off J, with a span of 17 bases between the germline ends. According to the germline V gene (reference sequence), CDR1 reads SEHNR and CDR2 reads FQNEAQ. This specimen comes from a study of T cell repertoires in cytomegalovirus infection (dated by TCRdb to about 2019). Notes on the research overall: Donor HLA type was relevant to the analysis, as public TCR beta signatures indicated carriage of CMV infection together with the matching HLA type.

The research as a whole found: In both this cohort and an independent cohort of approximately 350 donors, the cumulative frequency of public TCR beta family members distinguished carriers of CMV infection plus the relevant HLA type. The ex vivo response was dominated by HLA-C-restricted CMV-specific TCR beta clonotypes, and the single most frequent clonotype in two of eight donors was supplied by these HLA-C-restricted clonotypes.

TCRdb names Illumina HiSeq 1500 as the instrument used. In-frame beta chains were kept once TCRdb had trimmed the public reads at Q25 with fastp and called clones with MiXCR. Each record represents a unique CDR3 protein, reported with the most common genes and DNA among its rows. Across this sample there are more than 200,000 distinct CDR3 sequences, with 8% to 9.5% seen only once. In total, the top ten clones hold more than 12% of the sample. The clonotype was recovered from a human donor in good health (CMV status not recorded). Some clones in this sample may be carry-over from other donors' samples. The chain was built from TRBV7-9 and TRBJ1-5; the best D guess is TRBD1, with 6 bases matching. What was sequenced was PBMCs. The DNA is as follows: TGTGCCAGCAGCTTAAAGGGTGGGGGCAGTAATAGCAATCAGCCCCAGCATTTT. This gives the protein CASSLKGGGSNSNQPQHF.